The entry below describes one TCR beta chain. This specimen belongs to a study of blood T cell repertoires in COVID-19. Whole-study context: Spain, Italy and the United States supplied samples that represented acute and convalescent COVID-19.

Per the study methods: Amplification of reference gene primers was used by the study to estimate nucleated cell counts. The method was immunoSEQ multiplex PCR; TCRdb's version includes in-frame clones alone and lacks a portion of them. V and J calls and clone size follow that table, whereas D and trimming were derived from the DNA. The sample includes under 200,000 clones, 76% seen only once; the top ten take roughly 3.6%. This receptor was taken from a woman of 80 years or more with acute or convalescent COVID-19. Input material: peripheral blood.

The CDR3 region is CASSTRDSSETQYF. CDR3 coding DNA: TGTGCCAGTAGTACCCGGGACAGCAGTGAGACCCAGTACTTC. J is TRBJ2-5 and V is TRBV19, with 7 bases fitting TRBD1. After removal of 4 bases from V and 5 bases from J, the junction contained 7 bases not matched to a gene. The CDR3 contains 14 residues. In germline, CDR1 is LNHDA, CDR2 SQIVND (reference sequence).